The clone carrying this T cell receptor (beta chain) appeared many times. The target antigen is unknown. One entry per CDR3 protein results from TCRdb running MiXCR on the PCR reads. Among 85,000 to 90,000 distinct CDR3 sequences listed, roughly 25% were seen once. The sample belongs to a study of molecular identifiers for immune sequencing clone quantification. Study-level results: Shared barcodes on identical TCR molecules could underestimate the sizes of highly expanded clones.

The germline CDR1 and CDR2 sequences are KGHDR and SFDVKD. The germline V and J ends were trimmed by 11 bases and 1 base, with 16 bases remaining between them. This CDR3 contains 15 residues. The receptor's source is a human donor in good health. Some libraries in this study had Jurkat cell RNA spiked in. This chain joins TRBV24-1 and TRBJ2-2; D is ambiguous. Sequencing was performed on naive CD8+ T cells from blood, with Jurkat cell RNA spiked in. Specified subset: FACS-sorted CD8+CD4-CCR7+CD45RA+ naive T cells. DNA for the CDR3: TGTGCCAAGCAAGGTCGGTTACAGAACACCGGGGAGCTGTTTTTT. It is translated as CAKQGRLQNTGELFF.